The clone carrying this TCR beta chain was detected many times. These data originate in a study of Graves' ophthalmopathy and Graves' hyperthyroidism. Amplification of TCR beta CDR3 regions used RNA transcripts. Investigators did first-round RT-PCR with HTBI primers, then second-round multiplex PCR. TCRdb re-called the multiplex PCR reads through MiXCR, storing one row per CDR3 protein. The table includes roughly 160,000 distinct CDR3 sequences, approximately 40% detected once. The CDR3 length is 14 residues. The V and J ends lost 1 base and 4 bases respectively, with 10 bases between them. The germline CDR1 and CDR2 sequences are SGHNT and YENEEA.

The sample consisted of peripheral blood. The chain recombines TRBV11-3 with TRBJ1-2, with D uncertain. The source of this sequence is a young man with Graves' ophthalmopathy. As DNA, the CDR3 is TGTGCCAGCAGCTTAGCAGGCCAGGTCTATGGCTACACCTTC. This codes for CASSLAGQVYGYTF.